One sample yielded the 21 T cell receptor beta chains listed below, sequenced in a study of blood T cell repertoires in COVID-19. Measured with immunoSEQ multiplex PCR; TCRdb has only the in-frame clones, and not every one. The repertoire holds 270,000 or so clones, with under 90% as singletons. Sequencing input: peripheral blood. All receptors derive from a human donor in a cohort sampled during active COVID-19.

The chain has TRBV12-3 or TRBV12-4 and TRBJ2-3; D is uncertain. Trimming cost V 3 bases and J 4 bases, with 8 bases left between them. This CDR3 region has 13 residues. As DNA, the CDR3 is TGTGCCAGCAGTTTCCCCGAGGCAGATACGCAGTATTTT. Residues: CASSFPEADTQYF.

The chain is built from TRBV6-6 and TRBJ2-7, with 9 bases that match TRBD1. The CDR3 is made up of 14 amino acids. Looked up from germline, CDR1 is MNHNY and CDR2 is SVGAGI (reference sequence). J gave up 4 bases and V 0 bases, and 1 base lay outside the gene matches. CDR3 in DNA: TGTGCCAGCAGTTACTCGACAGGGGGGTACGAGCAGTACTTC. This codes for CASSYSTGGYEQYF.

This chain links TRBV7-8 with TRBJ1-5, with a possible D match to TRBD1 (5 bases). V lost 0 bases to trimming and J lost 7 bases, with 7 bases between them. The CDR3 consists of 13 residues. Germline values: CDR1 SGHVS, CDR2 FQNEAQ. The DNA for the CDR3 is TGTGCCAGCAGCTTAGCGGCAGGGCAGCCCCAGCATTTT. It specifies CASSLAAGQPQHF.

The rearrangement uses TRBV12-5 and TRBJ2-3, with unresolved D. V was shortened by 5 bases and J by 2 bases, with 11 bases between the two germline ends. The CDR3 is 14 residues long. Germline V gene lookup returns CDR1 LGHNT and CDR2 FRNRAP. The CDR3 here is CASGLQTFTDTQYF. The CDR3 region has the DNA TGTGCTAGTGGTCTGCAGACTTTCACAGATACGCAGTATTTT.

V is TRBV10-3 and J is TRBJ2-1; 8 bases fit TRBD2. The germline V gene has CDR1 ENHRY and CDR2 SYGVKD. This CDR3 contains 13 residues. J was trimmed by 10 bases and V by 2 bases; bases with no gene match: 4. CDR3 bases: TGTGCCATCAGTGAGCCCGTAGCGGGGGAGCAGTTCTTC. Translating it yields CAISEPVAGEQFF.

This clone was seen a single time. CDR3 DNA sequence: TGTGCCAGCACCTATACCCAGACAGCTGGGGCCAACGTCCTGACTTTC. It codes for CASTYTQTAGANVLTF. The chain recombines TRBV5-6 with TRBJ2-6, with a tentative D call TRBD1 (5 bases). V was clipped by 6 bases and J by 2 bases, with 15 bases between them. The CDR3 totals 16 residues. Germline V lookup: CDR1 SGHDT, CDR2 YYEEEE.

This chain links TRBV15 with TRBJ2-7; the match to TRBD1 covers 8 bases. After removal of 0 bases from V and 5 bases from J, the junction contained 15 bases not matched to a gene. The CDR3 has 18 amino acids. The germline V gene has CDR1 LNHNV and CDR2 YYDKDF (reference sequence). The CDR3 sequence is CATSRDLFLRTGSHEQYF. The CDR3 nucleotides are TGTGCCACCAGCAGAGATCTGTTTCTTCGGACAGGGTCACACGAGCAGTACTTC.

As regards this clone: One junction end does not reproduce the germline sequence, and a read error may be involved. The chain couples TRBV18 to TRBJ2-4; 8 bases fit TRBD1. This CDR3 contains 15 residues. The germline V gene has CDR1 KGHSH and CDR2 LQKENI. CDR3 residues: CASSPLSGLQGALLF. The CDR3 coding sequence is TGTGCCAGCTCACCACTTTCAGGACTGCAGGGGGCGCTTCTCTTC.

The chain is built from TRBV3-1 (or the pseudogene TRBV3-2) and TRBJ1-3; D not resolved. V dropped 7 bases and J dropped 3 bases, with 13 bases sitting between them. CDR3 length: 14 amino acids. Germline CDR1 LGHDT, CDR2 YNNKEL (reference sequence). This chain's CDR3 is CASKPEGRGNTIYF. The CDR3 nucleotides are TGTGCCAGCAAGCCAGAGGGCCGTGGAAACACCATATATTTT.

This clone was picked up many times. This chain joins TRBV5-1 and TRBJ1-4, with 11 nucleotides matching TRBD1. The J segment lost 7 bases and the V segment lost 3 bases, leaving 11 bases of the junction unmatched. CDR3 length: 17 amino acids. Germline V lookup: CDR1 SGHRS, CDR2 YFSETQ. CDR3 in amino acids: CASSSGQGAGFGEKLFF. Written as DNA, the CDR3 is TGCGCCAGCAGCTCAGGACAGGGGGCAGGTTTCGGTGAAAAACTGTTTTTT.

The chain couples TRBV11-1 to TRBJ2-1, with no clear D. Trimming cost V 3 bases and J 8 bases, with 5 bases left between them. This CDR3 has 11 amino acids. Per germline, CDR1 SGHAT and CDR2 FQDESV (reference sequence). In DNA, the CDR3 is TGTGCCAGCAGCTTTCTCTATGAGCAGTTCTTC. Translation: CASSFLYEQFF.

V and J are TRBV28 and TRBJ2-2, with TRBD2 identical over 9 bases. V gave up 6 bases and J gave up 2 bases; unmatched junction bases: 7. Looked up from germline, CDR1 is MDHEN and CDR2 is SYDVKM. The CDR3 is 16 amino acids. CDR3 loop: CASSLRGGVNTGELFF. The CDR3 DNA sequence: TGTGCCAGCAGCTTGCGCGGGGGGGTTAACACCGGGGAGCTGTTTTTT.

J is TRBJ2-7 and V is TRBV29-1, with TRBD2 matching 9 bases. Trimming cost V 4 bases and J 1 base; bases outside gene matches: 5. The CDR3 covers 14 residues. Germline assignment: CDR1 SQVTM and CDR2 ANQGSEA. This CDR3 is CSVVPLAGSYEQYF. The CDR3 bases are TGCAGCGTTGTCCCGCTAGCGGGGTCCTACGAGCAGTACTTC.

The chain recombines TRBV27 with TRBJ2-1; 13 bases line up with TRBD2. The germline gives CDR1 MNHEY, CDR2 SMNVEV (reference sequence). The V segment lost 4 bases and the J segment 7 bases; nucleotides outside the gene matches: 10. This CDR3 has 17 amino acids. CDR3 sequence (DNA): TGTGCCAGCAGTTCACCCTCGGGACTAGCGGGACGAAATGAGCAGTTCTTC. This translates into CASSSPSGLAGRNEQFF.

The chain combines TRBV15 with TRBJ1-1, with D possibly TRBD1 on 5 matching bases. Germline loops: CDR1 LNHNV, CDR2 YYDKDF (reference sequence). V was clipped by 0 bases and J by 5 bases, with 10 bases between them. The CDR3 has 14 residues. The CDR3 loop reads CATSRDFGGTEAFF. As DNA, the CDR3 is TGTGCCACCAGCAGAGATTTCGGGGGAACTGAAGCTTTCTTT.

The J gene is TRBJ1-2, the V gene TRBV5-1; 11 nucleotides align to TRBD1. V trimming: 0 bases; J trimming: 8 bases; junction bases outside the gene matches: 3. From germline, CDR1 is SGHRS and CDR2 YFSETQ. The CDR3 length is 14 residues. CDR3 amino acids: CASSLGTGGAGYTF. Here the CDR3 DNA reads TGCGCCAGCAGCTTGGGGACAGGGGGCGCAGGCTACACCTTC.

This rearrangement joins TRBV4-3 to TRBJ2-7; TRBD1 is a possible D gene (5 bases). Germline CDR1 is LGHNA and CDR2 is YSLEER. The length of the CDR3 is 17 residues. The V gene lost 0 bases and the J gene lost 5 bases, with 20 bases spanning the gap. In DNA form, the CDR3 reads TGCGCCAGCAGCCAAGATCCCTCCGCAGGGCTTCTCCACGAGCAGTACTTC. The encoded protein is CASSQDPSAGLLHEQYF.

The chain employs TRBV28 and TRBJ1-1, with D tentatively TRBD1 (5 bases). The CDR3 loop spans 16 amino acids. Germline V gene sequence: CDR1 MDHEN, CDR2 SYDVKM. Trimming removed 2 bases at V and 1 base at J, with 14 bases between. This chain's CDR3 is CASSLGDSFRNTEAFF. DNA for the CDR3: TGTGCCAGCAGTTTAGGCGACAGCTTTAGGAACACTGAAGCTTTCTTT.

The chain is built from TRBV18 and TRBJ2-6; 7 positions agree with TRBD2. CDR1 and CDR2 (germline): KGHSH, LQKENI. This CDR3 contains 18 residues. V gave up 1 base and J gave up 0 bases; unmatched junction bases: 6. CDR3 DNA: TGTGCCAGCTCACCACGCAGGGAGGGGCTCTCTGGGGCCAACGTCCTGACTTTC. Protein sequence: CASSPRREGLSGANVLTF.

This sequence joins TRBV14 and TRBJ1-4, with unresolved D. This CDR3 contains 13 residues. CDR1 is SGHDN, CDR2 FVKESK, per germline. V gave up 4 bases and J gave up 0 bases, with 3 bases separating them. DNA for the CDR3: TGTGCCAGCAGCCGCGCAACTAATGAAAAACTGTTTTTT. It specifies CASSRATNEKLFF.

This rearrangement joins TRBV6-5 to TRBJ1-1; 8 bases match TRBD1. Looked up from germline, CDR1 is MNHEY and CDR2 is SVGAGI. The CDR3 is 15 amino acids. The trim removed 0 bases at V and 7 bases at J, leaving 7 bases unmatched. In DNA, the CDR3 is TGTGCCAGCAGTTACTCGACCCAGGGGGCCGGTGAAGCTTTCTTT. It specifies CASSYSTQGAGEAFF.